These 23 T cell receptor beta chains were all obtained from the same sample, sequenced in a study of blood T cell repertoires in COVID-19 (dated by TCRdb to about 2020). Library preparation employed the immunoSEQ multiplex PCR assay. TCRdb carries this immuneACCESS record with in-frame sequences only. Its versions omit some clonotypes, under half of them owing to an unresolved V gene in the studies checked, with the rest unexplained. This sample holds a few hundred thousand clones; about 86% were observed only once. The ten biggest clones cover 3.8% of the sample. Specimen: PBMCs or T cells enriched from blood (not recorded which). These receptors all stem from a middle-aged woman with acute COVID-19.

The chain recombines TRBV11-3 with TRBJ1-6; D is unclear. The CDR3 totals 15 residues. CDR1 and CDR2 from the germline V gene are SGHNT and YENEEA. The ends were cut back, 6 bases at V and 9 bases at J, with 18 bases in the middle. In DNA form, the CDR3 reads TGTGCCAGCAGTACACTATCCCGTGGAAGTTCACCCCTCCACTTT. Its protein product is CASSTLSRGSSPLHF.

CDR3 residues: CASTASSYEQYF. The CDR3 region has the DNA TGTGCCAGCACCGCGTCCTCCTACGAGCAGTACTTC. The chain has TRBV28 and TRBJ2-7; D remains ambiguous. Trimming took 7 bases from V and 0 from J, leaving 7 bases between them. Germline V gene lookup returns CDR1 MDHEN and CDR2 SYDVKM. CDR3 size: 12 residues.

V usage is TRBV18 and J usage is TRBJ1-2, with D tentatively TRBD1 (6 bases). The V gene's germline CDR1 is KGHSH and CDR2 LQKENI. V lost 3 bases to trimming and J lost 7 bases, with 18 bases between them. The CDR3 is 15 residues long. The CDR3 loop reads CASSPRGGANGGYTF. The DNA for the CDR3 is TGTGCCAGCTCACCCAGAGGGGGGGCCAACGGTGGCTACACCTTC.

This sequence joins TRBV18 and TRBJ2-3; a possible D gene is TRBD2 (5 bases). Germline V lookup: CDR1 KGHSH, CDR2 LQKENI. The CDR3 is made up of 13 amino acids. V lost 3 bases to trimming and J lost 5 bases, with 9 bases between them. The CDR3 sequence is CASSPTRGDTQYF. CDR3 coding DNA: TGTGCCAGCTCACCTACCCGGGGAGATACGCAGTATTTT.

The chain has TRBV24-1 and TRBJ2-7, with D possibly matching TRBD1 (5 bases). With 3 bases removed from V and 3 bases from J, the gap between germline ends came to 11 bases. Per the germline V gene, CDR1 is KGHDR and CDR2 is SFDVKD. The CDR3 is made up of 14 amino acids. The CDR3 protein is CATSDPVQGYEQYF. As DNA, the CDR3 is TGTGCCACCAGTGATCCCGTCCAGGGCTACGAGCAGTACTTC.

This chain joins TRBV9 and TRBJ2-7; 9 positions agree with TRBD1. Trimming at V came to 5 bases and at J to 7 bases, leaving 22 bases not matched to a gene. Germline V gene sequence: CDR1 SGDLS, CDR2 YYNGEE. This CDR3 spans 18 amino acids. Here the CDR3 reads CASSPDLATGTGTREQYF. Here the CDR3 DNA reads TGTGCCAGCAGTCCAGACCTCGCCACCGGGACAGGGACGAGGGAGCAGTACTTC.

The rearrangement uses TRBV28 and TRBJ1-2; 7 nucleotides match TRBD1. The ends lost 8 bases at V and 8 bases at J; junction bases unmatched: 11. Germline V gene sequence: CDR1 MDHEN, CDR2 SYDVKM. The CDR3 is 13 residues long. The CDR3 sequence: CASRDTGAEGYTF. In DNA, the CDR3 is TGTGCCAGCCGAGACACAGGGGCGGAAGGCTACACCTTC.

This sequence joins TRBV19 and TRBJ1-6; tentatively, D is TRBD1 (5 bases). The V gene's germline CDR1 is LNHDA and CDR2 SQIVND (reference sequence). Trimming pared 7 bases from V and 10 bases from J, leaving 17 bases between. This CDR3 is built from 14 residues. CDR3 nucleotide sequence: TGTGCCAGTATGGGGGGGGAAGTCGGATCACCCCTCCACTTT. This gives the protein CASMGGEVGSPLHF.

The chain couples TRBV3-1 (or the pseudogene TRBV3-2) to TRBJ2-5, with D maybe TRBD2 (5 bases). With 6 bases removed from V and 3 bases from J, the gap between germline ends came to 11 bases. Per germline, CDR1 LGHDT and CDR2 YNNKEL (reference sequence). This CDR3 has 13 residues. The CDR3 nucleotides read TGTGCCAGCAGTCTTGGACTTAAAGAGACCCAGTACTTC. Protein sequence: CASSLGLKETQYF.

The rearrangement joins TRBV28 to TRBJ2-3; 7 bases map to TRBD2. The CDR3 length is 15 residues. With 6 bases clipped from V and 4 bases from J, the junction kept 10 bases outside the gene matches. Germline V gene data show CDR1 as MDHEN and CDR2 as SYDVKM. CDR3 protein: CASRRASGEADTQYF. Here the CDR3 DNA reads TGTGCCAGCAGAAGGGCCAGCGGGGAAGCAGATACGCAGTATTTT.

The chain has TRBV6-1 and TRBJ2-3; maybe TRBD2 (5 bases). The V and J ends lost 0 bases and 4 bases respectively, with 14 bases between them. The CDR3 runs 16 residues. Germline loops: CDR1 MNHNS, CDR2 SASEGT. The CDR3 nucleotides read TGTGCCAGCAGTGAAGCGCTTCGGGGAAGGGCAGATACGCAGTATTTT. It is translated as CASSEALRGRADTQYF.

The V call is TRBV18, the J call TRBJ2-1, with D hard to call. The CDR3 is 12 residues long. From germline, CDR1 is KGHSH and CDR2 LQKENI. The V gene lost 3 bases and the J gene lost 7 bases, with 7 bases spanning the gap. CDR3 nucleotides: TGTGCCAGCTCACCTCTAGGTAATGAGCAGTTCTTC. This codes for CASSPLGNEQFF.

The chain recombines TRBV10-3 with TRBJ2-1, with 8 nucleotides matching TRBD2. Germline V gene data show CDR1 as ENHRY and CDR2 as SYGVKD. The trim removed 6 bases at V and 0 bases at J, leaving 1 base unmatched. The CDR3 contains 14 residues. CDR3 in amino acids: CAIRSGSSYNEQFF. In nucleotides, the CDR3 is TGTGCCATCAGGAGCGGGAGCTCCTACAATGAGCAGTTCTTC.

The chain joins TRBV11-2 to TRBJ2-3, with 8 bases fitting TRBD2. This CDR3 comprises 13 residues. Germline CDR1 SGHAT, CDR2 FQNNGV. J was trimmed by 5 bases and V by 10 bases; bases with no gene match: 8. CDR3 nucleotides: TGTGCCACCGCCCGGGAGGGCCTAGATACGCAGTATTTT. As protein: CATAREGLDTQYF.

The chain joins TRBV9 to TRBJ1-1; no clear D. CDR3 length equals 15 residues. V was pared by 4 bases and J by 1 base, with 14 bases between. Germline CDR1 SGDLS, CDR2 YYNGEE. The CDR3 DNA is TGTGCCAGCAGCCCTACCCCGAGCGGGAACACTGAAGCTTTCTTT. Residues: CASSPTPSGNTEAFF.

This clone appeared once. The rearrangement uses TRBV5-4 and TRBJ2-3; 11 bases match TRBD2. CDR1 SGHNT and CDR2 YYREEE come from the germline V gene (reference sequence). The CDR3 contains 16 residues. Unmatched junction bases numbered 9, after V lost 4 bases and J lost 5 bases. CDR3 loop: CASSRDTSGGEDTQYF. The CDR3 DNA reads TGTGCCAGCAGCCGCGATACTAGCGGGGGTGAAGATACGCAGTATTTT. The whole variable domain, remainder taken from reference TRBV5-4 and TRBJ2-3, is ETGVTQSPTHLIKTRGQQVTLRCSSQSGHNTVSWYQQALGQGPQFIFQYYREEENGRGNFPPRFSGLQFPNYSSELNVNALELDDSALYLCASSRDTSGGEDTQYFGPGTRLTVL.

The genes are TRBV28 and TRBJ2-3; D ambiguous. Looked up from germline, CDR1 is MDHEN and CDR2 is SYDVKM. V dropped 3 bases and J dropped 8 bases, with 9 bases sitting between them. CDR3 length: 12 amino acids. This CDR3 is CASSFLEATQYF. CDR3 bases: TGTGCCAGCAGTTTCCTAGAAGCTACGCAGTATTTT.

The chain recombines TRBV28 with TRBJ2-7, with 11 positions matching TRBD2. There are 16 residues in the CDR3. After removal of 5 bases from V and 0 bases from J, the junction contained 6 bases not matched to a gene. Germline V CDR1 and CDR2: MDHEN, SYDVKM. The CDR3 region is CASSLAGGLSSYEQYF. The CDR3 DNA reads as TGTGCCAGCAGTCTAGCGGGAGGTCTGAGCTCCTACGAGCAGTACTTC.

This sequence joins TRBV6-6 and TRBJ1-6, with a weak D call TRBD1 (5 bases). The CDR3 is made up of 16 amino acids. The V end lost 2 bases, the J end lost 4 bases, and 12 bases lay between the germline ends. Germline CDR1 is MNHNY and CDR2 is SVGAGI (reference sequence). The CDR3, as DNA: TGTGCCAGCAGTTACCAAGCTAGGGGATATAATTCACCCCTCCACTTT. Translating gives CASSYQARGYNSPLHF.

This chain uses TRBV27 with TRBJ2-7; D is unresolved. The germline V gene has CDR1 MNHEY and CDR2 SMNVEV (reference sequence). The CDR3 length is 15 residues. V lost 3 bases, J lost 1 base, and 13 bases lay in between. The CDR3 loop is CASSLVSGGSYEQYF. The CDR3 DNA is TGTGCCAGCAGTTTGGTGTCTGGCGGATCCTACGAGCAGTACTTC.

The table lists this clone with a few counts. The chain carries TRBV25-1 and TRBJ2-7; TRBD1 matches at 10 bases. V lost 2 bases and J lost 4; bases outside the gene matches: 5. CDR3 length equals 15 residues. In germline, CDR1 is MGHDK, CDR2 SYGVNS. Here the CDR3 DNA reads TGTGCCAGCAGTGAAGGGGGGACAGGGGCATACGAGCAGTACTTC. Translation gives CASSEGGTGAYEQYF.

V is TRBV28 and J is TRBJ1-5; D is undetermined. Germline CDR1 and CDR2: MDHEN and SYDVKM. The CDR3 has 14 amino acids. Trimming removed 6 bases at V and 7 bases at J, with 16 bases between. The chain's CDR3 is CASSNTPITQPQHF. The CDR3 DNA follows: TGTGCCAGCAGCAATACTCCGATTACCCAGCCCCAGCATTTT.

V is TRBV24-1 and J is TRBJ2-7; the D is unclear. Germline V CDR1 and CDR2: KGHDR, SFDVKD. The V end was cut by 1 base, the J end by 9 bases, with 6 bases between. The CDR3 extends over 11 amino acids. The chain's CDR3 is CATSDLGGQYF. Written as DNA, the CDR3 is TGTGCCACCAGTGATTTAGGCGGGCAGTACTTC.